Reported below is one T cell receptor (beta chain). Germline V gives CDR1 SGHTA, CDR2 FQGTGA. The trim removed 2 bases at V and 4 bases at J, leaving 1 base unmatched. The CDR3 extends over 15 amino acids. These data originate in a study of blood T cell repertoires in COVID-19. Study context: Donors in the United States, Italy and Spain gave samples during acute or convalescent COVID-19. Sources were T cells, B-cell-depleted T cells, or PBMCs; the material itself was cDNA or gDNA.

Authors' methods: How many nucleated cells were present was estimated from reference gene primer amplification. Sequencing was performed with immunoSEQ multiplex PCR; in TCRdb, only in-frame clones are kept and a portion is missing. V, J and clone size are those of that table, while D and trimming were read from the DNA. The sample records under 85,000 clones, 85% to 90% being singletons. Sequenced: peripheral blood. The J gene is TRBJ2-1, the V gene TRBV7-3; 11 positions agree with TRBD2. The clonotype originates from an older man with acute or convalescent COVID-19. CDR3 bases: TGTGCCAGCAGCTTAGGGACTAGCGGATACAATGAGCAGTTCTTC. It yields the protein CASSLGTSGYNEQFF.